Sequencing of this TCR beta chain was carried out in a study of CD8+ T cells in alopecia areata. Study details: Skin from roughly 6-13-month-old C3H/HeJ graft donors with spontaneous alopecia went to approximately 6-10-week-old female C3H/HeJ mice. General study results and limits: Higher clonality was seen in lesional scalp than in normal scalp, especially in alopecia totalis/universalis.

In its sample, this clone was seen many times. Its specificity is unknown. These gene names are mouse names. The read stops 4 residues short of the end of the CDR3; the missing end is completed from the germline J gene. Researchers sorted pooled cutaneous lymph node cells on the basis of CD4, CD8alpha, NKG2D, NKG2ACE and other markers. After removal of 1 base from V and 3 bases from J, the junction contained 1 base not matched to a gene. Germline-derived CDR1 and CDR2 are NNHNN and SYGAGS (reference sequence). The CDR3 totals 14 residues. cDNA serving as the sequencing template came from extracted, reverse transcribed RNA. Clones were read by immunoSEQ multiplex PCR, and TCRdb kept only the in-frame ones, dropping some. Sampling found about 9,000 clones, none seen once.

The chain has TRBV13-2 and TRBJ2-7; 10 bases are a match to TRBD1. Sequences were obtained from CD8+ T cells sorted from a lymph node. The TCR sequence derives from a C3H/HeJ mouse with alopecia areata. The MHC haplotype recorded for the strain is H2-k. CDR3 DNA, as far as it was read: TGTGCCAGCGGTGATTGGGACAGGGGCTAT. This translates into CASGDWDRGY. The CDR3 reads in full as CASGDWDRGYEQYF.